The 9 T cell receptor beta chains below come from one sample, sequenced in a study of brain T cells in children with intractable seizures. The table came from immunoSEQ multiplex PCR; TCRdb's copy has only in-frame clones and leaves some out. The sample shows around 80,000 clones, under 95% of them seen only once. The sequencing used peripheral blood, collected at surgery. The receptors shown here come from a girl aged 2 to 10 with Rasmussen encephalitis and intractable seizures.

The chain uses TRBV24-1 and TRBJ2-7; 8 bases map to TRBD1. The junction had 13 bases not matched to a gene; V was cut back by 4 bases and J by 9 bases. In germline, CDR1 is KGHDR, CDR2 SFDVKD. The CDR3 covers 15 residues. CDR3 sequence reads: CATSEWTGSGERQYF. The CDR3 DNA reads TGTGCCACCAGTGAGTGGACAGGGAGCGGCGAGCGGCAGTACTTC.

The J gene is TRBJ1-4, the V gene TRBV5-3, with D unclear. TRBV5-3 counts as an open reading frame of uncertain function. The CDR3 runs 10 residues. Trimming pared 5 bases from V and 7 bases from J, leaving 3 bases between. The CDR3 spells CARSFEKLFF. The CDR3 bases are TGTGCCAGAAGTTTTGAAAAACTGTTTTTT.

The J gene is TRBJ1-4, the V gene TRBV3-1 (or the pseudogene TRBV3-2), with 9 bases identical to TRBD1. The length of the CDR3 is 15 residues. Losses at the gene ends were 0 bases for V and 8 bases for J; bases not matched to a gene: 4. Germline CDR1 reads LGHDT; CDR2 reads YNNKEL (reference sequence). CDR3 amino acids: CASSQEGTGSEKLFF. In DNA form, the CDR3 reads TGTGCCAGCAGCCAAGAGGGGACAGGGTCCGAAAAACTGTTTTTT.

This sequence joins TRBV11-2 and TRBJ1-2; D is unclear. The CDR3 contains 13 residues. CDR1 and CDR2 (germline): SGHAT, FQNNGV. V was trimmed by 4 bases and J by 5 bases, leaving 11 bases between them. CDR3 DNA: TGTGCCAGCAGCTCCCAAGGCTGGTATGGCTACACCTTC. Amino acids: CASSSQGWYGYTF.

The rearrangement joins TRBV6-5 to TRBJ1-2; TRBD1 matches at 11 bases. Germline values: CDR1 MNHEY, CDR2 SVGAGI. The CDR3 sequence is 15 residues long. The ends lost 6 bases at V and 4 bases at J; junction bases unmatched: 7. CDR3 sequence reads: CASRDSGTGGYGYTF. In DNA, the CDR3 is TGTGCCAGCAGAGATTCCGGGACAGGGGGCTATGGCTACACCTTC.

The CDR3 sequence is CASSLGLNYGYTF. CDR3 DNA sequence: TGTGCCAGCAGTTTAGGCCTTAACTATGGCTACACCTTC. The chain recombines TRBV12-3 or TRBV12-4 with TRBJ1-2; D gene uncertain. Trimming took 1 base from V and 1 from J, leaving 4 bases between them. The CDR3 length is 13 residues.

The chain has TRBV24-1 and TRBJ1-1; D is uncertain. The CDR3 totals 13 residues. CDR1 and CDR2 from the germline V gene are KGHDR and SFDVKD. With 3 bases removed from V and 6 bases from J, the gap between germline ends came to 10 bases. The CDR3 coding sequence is TGTGCCACCAGTGATAATATAGATTCTGAAGCTTTCTTT. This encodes CATSDNIDSEAFF.

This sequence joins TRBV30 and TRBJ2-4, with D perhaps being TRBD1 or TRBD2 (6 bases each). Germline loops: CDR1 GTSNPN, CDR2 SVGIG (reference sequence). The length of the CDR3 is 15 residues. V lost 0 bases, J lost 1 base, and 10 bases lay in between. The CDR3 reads CAWSVEGGAKNIQYF. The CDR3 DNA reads TGTGCCTGGAGTGTAGAAGGGGGGGCCAAAAACATTCAGTACTTC.

The CDR3 nucleotides read TGTGCCACCAGTGATTCAGGACGGTACTATGGCTACACCTTC. Translation gives CATSDSGRYYGYTF. This chain links TRBV24-1 with TRBJ1-2; D uncertain. V lost 2 bases to trimming and J lost 3 bases, with 9 bases between them. This CDR3 has 14 residues. Germline V lookup: CDR1 KGHDR, CDR2 SFDVKD.